The 25 T cell receptor beta chains below come from one sample, sequenced in a study of blood T cell repertoires in COVID-19. TCRdb's copy holds only in-frame clones and misses some; the assay was immunoSEQ multiplex PCR. In the table there are 250,000 to 300,000 clones, approximately 87% of which are singletons. The specimen was peripheral blood. The receptors shown here come from a woman aged 40 to 55 who had recovered from COVID-19.

V gene TRBV4-3 combines with J gene TRBJ2-3; 7 positions match TRBD2. This CDR3 has 14 residues. After removal of 5 bases from V and 2 bases from J, the junction contained 4 bases not matched to a gene. The germline V gene encodes CDR1 LGHNA and CDR2 YSLEER. This CDR3 reads CASSASGYTDTQYF. The DNA for the CDR3 is TGCGCCAGCAGCGCTAGCGGTTACACAGATACGCAGTATTTT.

V gene TRBV5-6 combines with J gene TRBJ2-7; 9 nucleotides line up with TRBD1. V gave up 3 bases and J gave up 4 bases; unmatched junction bases: 5. From germline, CDR1 is SGHDT and CDR2 YYEEEE. The CDR3 has 14 amino acids. The CDR3 DNA reads TGTGCCAGCAGCTGGGGACAGGGTTGGTACGAGCAGTACTTC. Protein sequence: CASSWGQGWYEQYF. Looking up the rest from reference TRBV5-6 and TRBJ2-7 gives the full variable domain: DAGVTQSPTHLIKTRGQQVTLRCSPKSGHDTVSWYQQALGQGPQFIFQYYEEEERQRGNFPDRFSGHQFPNYSSELNVNALLLGDSALYLCASSWGQGWYEQYFGPGTRLTVT.

The chain couples TRBV5-4 to TRBJ1-4; D unclear. The CDR3 has 16 amino acids. The germline gives CDR1 SGHNT, CDR2 YYREEE (reference sequence). Trimming removed 1 base from V and 7 bases from J, with 17 bases in between. CDR3 nucleotide sequence: TGTGCCAGCAGCTTGAGGGCGGGGAGTGTTCGTGAAAAACTGTTTTTT. Translating gives CASSLRAGSVREKLFF.

V is TRBV5-1 and J is TRBJ1-3, with D possibly TRBD1 on 6 matching bases. The CDR3 has 14 residues. From germline, CDR1 is SGHRS and CDR2 YFSETQ. The V end was cut by 6 bases, the J end by 2 bases, with 12 bases between. CDR3 nucleotides: TGCGCCAGCACCTCCGGGACACCTGGAAACACCATATATTTT. Protein: CASTSGTPGNTIYF.

The chain has TRBV3-1 (or the pseudogene TRBV3-2) and TRBJ2-7; possibly TRBD2 for D (6 bases). The germline gives CDR1 LGHDT, CDR2 YNNKEL (reference sequence). V shed 4 bases and J shed 5 bases, with 6 bases lying between them. CDR3 length: 11 amino acids. In nucleotides, the CDR3 is TGTGCCAGCAGCCGGAGGGACGAGCAGTACTTC. Protein product: CASSRRDEQYF.

The chain employs TRBV5-4 and TRBJ2-7, with D perhaps matching TRBD2 (6 bases). The CDR3 is 17 amino acids. Germline V lookup: CDR1 SGHNT, CDR2 YYREEE (reference sequence). V dropped 4 bases and J dropped 5 bases, with 25 bases sitting between them. CDR3 DNA: TGTGCCAGCAGCCCCGGGGGAACGCTCACTCCATCGGACGAGCAGTACTTC. Encoded protein: CASSPGGTLTPSDEQYF. The full variable domain, completed using reference TRBV5-4 and TRBJ2-7, is ETGVTQSPTHLIKTRGQQVTLRCSSQSGHNTVSWYQQALGQGPQFIFQYYREEENGRGNFPPRFSGLQFPNYSSELNVNALELDDSALYLCASSPGGTLTPSDEQYFGPGTRLTVT.

V gene TRBV7-9 combines with J gene TRBJ2-7; the match to TRBD1 covers 8 bases. Germline values: CDR1 SEHNR, CDR2 FQNEAQ (reference sequence). The J segment lost 2 bases and the V segment lost 6 bases, leaving 6 bases of the junction unmatched. The CDR3 has 14 amino acids. The CDR3 DNA follows: TGTGCCAGCAGTGAGGCAGGGGGCCCCTACGAGCAGTACTTC. Amino acids: CASSEAGGPYEQYF.

In its sample, this clone was seen a few times. The gene calls are TRBV5-1 and TRBJ1-2; 7 nucleotides align to TRBD1. CDR3 length: 14 amino acids. J was trimmed by 3 bases and V by 5 bases; bases with no gene match: 7. Germline loops: CDR1 SGHRS, CDR2 YFSETQ. DNA for the CDR3: TGCGCCAGCAGATCGACAGGGTTCGACTATGGCTACACCTTC. Translating gives CASRSTGFDYGYTF.

The V and J genes are TRBV7-9 and TRBJ2-5; D might be TRBD1 (6 bases). Germline V gene data show CDR1 as SEHNR and CDR2 as FQNEAQ (reference sequence). Trimming removed 5 bases at V and 5 bases at J, with 21 bases between. CDR3 length: 16 residues. The CDR3 region has the DNA TGTGCCAGCAGCCTAGGACTCGTGGGGGCGTGGGAGACCCAGTACTTC. This codes for CASSLGLVGAWETQYF.

The V call is TRBV6-5, the J call TRBJ1-2, with no clear D. Trimming removed 3 bases from V and 4 bases from J, with 9 bases in between. The CDR3 is 13 amino acids. Germline CDR1 MNHEY, CDR2 SVGAGI. CDR3 loop: CASSYGTTYGYTF. The DNA of the CDR3 is TGTGCCAGCAGTTATGGCACCACCTATGGCTACACCTTC.

The V call is TRBV12-5, the J call TRBJ1-4; no clear D. The CDR3 has 15 amino acids. Between the trimmed V and J ends, which lost 3 bases and 8 bases, there was a span of 16 bases. CDR1 is LGHNT and CDR2 is FRNRAP in the germline V gene. DNA for the CDR3: TGTGCTAGTGGTTTCGGGCAGGCCCCGGGAGAAAAACTGTTTTTT. This gives the protein CASGFGQAPGEKLFF.

The rearrangement uses TRBV29-1 and TRBJ2-3; TRBD2 matches 12 bases. The CDR3 consists of 14 residues. The germline CDR1 and CDR2 sequences are SQVTM and ANQGSEA. V dropped 6 bases and J dropped 2; count of bases not matched to a gene: 3. The CDR3 spells CSVRTSGATDTQYF. In DNA form, the CDR3 reads TGCAGCGTCCGGACTAGCGGGGCCACAGATACGCAGTATTTT.

The CDR3 sequence is CAWSGGLTQETQYF. For the CDR3, the DNA is TGTGCCTGGAGTGGGGGACTAACACAAGAGACCCAGTACTTC. V usage is TRBV30 and J usage is TRBJ2-5; 7 bases map to TRBD2. There are 14 residues in the CDR3. The germline V gene has CDR1 GTSNPN and CDR2 SVGIG (reference sequence). The V segment lost 1 base and the J segment 2 bases; nucleotides outside the gene matches: 4.

The V and J genes are TRBV27 and TRBJ1-2; TRBD1 aligns across 7 bases. Germline V gives CDR1 MNHEY, CDR2 SMNVEV (reference sequence). Trimming took 5 bases from V and 4 from J; bases not matched to a gene: 10. CDR3 length equals 15 residues. CDR3 nucleotides: TGTGCCAGCAGTCCCCTCTCGGGGGACAGCTATGGCTACACCTTC. This codes for CASSPLSGDSYGYTF.

In its sample, this clone was seen once. V usage is TRBV11-2 and J usage is TRBJ1-1; TRBD1 aligns across 9 bases. Germline CDR1 reads SGHAT; CDR2 reads FQNNGV. The V and J ends lost 6 bases and 2 bases, in that order; junction bases with no gene match: 4. The CDR3 consists of 14 residues. The CDR3 DNA is TGTGCCAGCAGAGCAACAGGGGGCAACACTGAAGCTTTCTTT. Translating it yields CASRATGGNTEAFF. The full variable domain, with the rest looked up from reference TRBV11-2 and TRBJ1-1, is EAGVAQSPRYKIIEKRQSVAFWCNPISGHATLYWYQQILGQGPKLLIQFQNNGVVDDSQLPKDRFSAERLKGVDSTLKIQPAKLEDSAVYLCASRATGGNTEAFFGQGTRLTVV.

This clone was found once. The chain recombines TRBV2 with TRBJ2-1; D uncertain. Germline values: CDR1 SNHLY, CDR2 FYNNEI. Trimming removed 5 bases at V and 1 base at J, with 15 bases between. The CDR3 is 16 residues long. The CDR3 here is CASSKTIALSYNEQFF. The CDR3 bases are TGTGCCAGCAGTAAAACGATCGCCCTATCCTACAATGAGCAGTTCTTC.

J is TRBJ2-3 and V is TRBV11-3, with TRBD1 as a possible D gene (6 bases). The V gene's germline CDR1 is SGHNT and CDR2 YENEEA. The V gene lost 5 bases and the J gene lost 0 bases, with 12 bases spanning the gap. The CDR3 is made up of 15 amino acids. The DNA of the CDR3 is TGTGCCAGCAGCACCGGACAGTTTAGCACAGATACGCAGTATTTT. Its protein is CASSTGQFSTDTQYF.

This sequence joins TRBV21-1 and TRBJ2-1; the table's D call, TRBD2, was not checked against the DNA. TRBV21-1 is reported as a pseudogene. The CDR3 totals 16 residues. In DNA, the CDR3 is TGTGCCAGCAGCAAAGGGAAGCGGGGGACGTACAATGAGCAGTTCTTC. It is translated as CASSKGKRGTYNEQFF.

J is TRBJ2-7 and V is TRBV5-1, with D tentatively TRBD2 (6 bases). V lost 4 bases and J 0 bases, leaving 17 bases between the germline ends. The CDR3 totals 16 residues. CDR1 and CDR2 from the germline V gene are SGHRS and YFSETQ. In DNA, the CDR3 is TGCGCCAGCAGCACCTCCGGGACTCGTCCCTCCTACGAGCAGTACTTC. Its protein product is CASSTSGTRPSYEQYF.

V is TRBV2 and J is TRBJ1-4; D gene uncertain. V dropped 4 bases and J dropped 5 bases, with 11 bases sitting between them. Germline CDR1 reads SNHLY; CDR2 reads FYNNEI. The CDR3 spans 14 residues. The CDR3 DNA follows: TGTGCCAGCAGTGTTGGCAGGAACAATGAAAAACTGTTTTTT. This encodes CASSVGRNNEKLFF. Full variable domain (outside the CDR3, taken from reference TRBV2 and TRBJ1-4): EPEVTQTPSHQVTQMGQEVILRCVPISNHLYFYWYRQILGQKVEFLVSFYNNEISEKSEIFDDQFSVERPDGSNFTLKIRSTKLEDSAMYFCASSVGRNNEKLFFGSGTQLSVL.

This sequence joins TRBV12-5 and TRBJ1-3; 7 bases match TRBD1. Germline V CDR1 and CDR2: LGHNT, FRNRAP. V shed 7 bases and J 4 bases; nucleotides not matched to a gene: 19. CDR3 length: 18 amino acids. This CDR3 is CASDSGGQPRSIGNTIYF. CDR3 nucleotide sequence: TGTGCTAGTGATTCCGGGGGACAGCCGCGGTCCATCGGAAACACCATATATTTT.

This chain connects TRBV30 to TRBJ2-1, with D tentatively TRBD2 (5 bases). CDR3 length: 16 residues. V dropped 1 base and J dropped 0 bases, with 13 bases sitting between them. Germline V gene data show CDR1 as GTSNPN and CDR2 as SVGIG (reference sequence). Written as DNA, the CDR3 is TGTGCCTGGAGTGGTACCGGGATAAGCTCCTACAATGAGCAGTTCTTC. Amino acids: CAWSGTGISSYNEQFF. The variable domain in full, completed from reference TRBV30 and TRBJ2-1, reads SQTIHQWPATLVQPVGSPLSLECTVEGTSNPNLYWYRQAAGRGLQLLFYSVGIGQISSEVPQNLSASRPQDRQFILSSKKLLLSDSGFYLCAWSGTGISSYNEQFFGPGTRLTVL.

The chain couples TRBV5-1 to TRBJ1-6; D not resolved. V lost 1 base and J lost 6, with 11 bases in between. The CDR3 has 15 amino acids. Germline-derived CDR1 and CDR2 are SGHRS and YFSETQ. This CDR3 reads CASSLRAEGNSPLHF. DNA for the CDR3: TGCGCCAGCAGCTTGAGGGCAGAGGGTAATTCACCCCTCCACTTT.

The chain carries TRBV7-8 and TRBJ1-3, with TRBD1 matching over 12 bases. V gave up 1 base and J gave up 4 bases; unmatched junction bases: 11. The germline V gene has CDR1 SGHVS and CDR2 FQNEAQ. The CDR3 totals 19 residues. The chain's CDR3 is CASSLGRMGQGAGGNTIYF. The CDR3 DNA reads TGTGCCAGCAGCTTAGGAAGAATGGGACAGGGGGCCGGGGGAAACACCATATATTTT. Filled out from reference TRBV7-8 and TRBJ1-3, the complete variable domain reads GAGVSQSPRYKVAKRGQDVALRCDPISGHVSLFWYQQALGQGPEFLTYFQNEAQLDKSGLPSDRFFAERPEGSVSTLKIQRTQQEDSAVYLCASSLGRMGQGAGGNTIYFGEGSWLTVV.

V gene TRBV6-5 combines with J gene TRBJ1-2; D is unresolved. This CDR3 has 15 residues. Germline CDR1 is MNHEY and CDR2 is SVGAGI. Trimming cost V 0 bases and J 1 base, with 9 bases left between them. DNA of the CDR3: TGTGCCAGCAGTTACTCCATGGGCCATAACTATGGCTACACCTTC. Its translation is CASSYSMGHNYGYTF.